This is a list of T cell receptor beta chains from one sample in a study of cytomegalovirus exposure and HLA in healthy donors. Clones were sequenced by immunoSEQ multiplex PCR, and TCRdb holds only the in-frame ones, with some missing. The table lists approximately 150,000 clones, more than 60% of them singletons, with 6.5% to 9% in the top ten. The specimen sequenced was PBMCs. The receptor set was obtained from a woman aged 35 to 49 in good health and CMV-seropositive. The CDR3 runs from the conserved cysteine through the conserved F or W. Fields, in order: V gene, clone size, J gene, D gene, CDR3 protein, CDR3 DNA. The D gene is left open where the match is weak. A clone size is listed for some rows: how often the clone was seen (once, few, many), or a class if it is expanded.

TRBV10-3	NA	TRBJ1-3	NA	CATDSGSGNTIYF	TGTGCCACGGACAGCGGCTCTGGAAACACCATATATTTT
TRBV9	NA	TRBJ2-5	TRBD1	CASSEPTGGGETQYF	TGTGCCAGCAGCGAACCGACAGGGGGTGGTGAGACCCAGTACTTC
TRBV6-1	few	TRBJ2-7	TRBD1	CASRTGGSNEQYF	TGTGCCAGCAGGACAGGGGGCAGCAACGAGCAGTACTTC
TRBV5-1	NA	TRBJ1-2	NA	CASSQLTTGNYYGYTF	TGCGCCAGCAGCCAACTCACCACAGGAAATTACTATGGCTACACCTTC
TRBV9	NA	TRBJ2-2	NA	CASSETGGWTGELFF	TGTGCCAGCAGCGAGACGGGGGGCTGGACCGGGGAGCTGTTTTTT
TRBV29-1	once	TRBJ1-2	TRBD1	CSVDILEPGGRGDYGYTF	TGCAGCGTCGACATCTTAGAGCCAGGGGGGCGCGGAGACTATGGCTACACCTTC
TRBV5-8	NA	TRBJ1-3	TRBD1	CASSFGTGGLPGNTIYF	TGTGCCAGCAGCTTTGGGACAGGGGGCCTCCCTGGAAACACCATATATTTT
TRBV9	NA	TRBJ1-1	NA	CASSATGFPNTEAFF	TGTGCCAGCAGCGCGACCGGGTTTCCGAACACTGAAGCTTTCTTT
TRBV6-5	NA	TRBJ1-1	TRBD1	CASSLMGQGGTEAFF	TGTGCCAGCAGCTTGATGGGACAGGGCGGAACTGAAGCTTTCTTT
TRBV5-4	NA	TRBJ2-5	NA	CASSPLGGSETQYF	TGTGCCAGCAGCCCCTTGGGGGGATCCGAGACCCAGTACTTC
TRBV30	NA	TRBJ2-1	TRBD2	CAWDVSGGAVNEQFF	TGTGCCTGGGACGTGAGCGGGGGGGCGGTCAATGAGCAGTTCTTC